These 7 T cell receptor beta chains share one sample of origin, sequenced in a study of ipilimumab plus nivolumab after autologous stem cell transplantation (dated by TCRdb to the early 2020s). The library was generated by the immunoSEQ multiplex PCR assay. TCRdb took over this immuneACCESS table, retaining in-frame rearrangements with V and J assigned. Such tables are incomplete; in checked studies, under half of the missing clones stem from an unresolved V gene, and the remainder is unexplained. This sample is represented by about 10,000 clones; about four fifths of them were singletons. The top ten constitute about 7.7% of the sample. Material: PBMCs, obtained in a trial of ipilimumab plus nivolumab as post-transplant consolidation. The origin of the receptors is a male donor with diffuse large B-cell lymphoma.

The sample holds one count of this clone. This chain uses TRBV7-2 with TRBJ2-2; D is possibly TRBD1 (7 bases). Germline V gives CDR1 SGHTA, CDR2 FQGNSA. Trimming removed 0 bases from V and 2 bases from J, with 13 bases in between. CDR3 size: 17 residues. Here the CDR3 DNA reads TGTGCCAGCAGCTTAGCTCGGCGGGACAGAAACACCGGGGAGCTGTTTTTT. This translates into CASSLARRDRNTGELFF.

This clone showed up just a few times. This chain's CDR3 is CASSLGVRAVEQYF. Written as DNA, the CDR3 is TGTGCCAGCAGCTTGGGGGTCAGGGCCGTCGAGCAGTACTTC. V and J are TRBV5-5 and TRBJ2-7; tentatively, D is TRBD1 (5 bases). V was trimmed by 0 bases and J by 6 bases, leaving 13 bases between them. The germline V gene encodes CDR1 SGHKS and CDR2 YYEKEE (reference sequence). The CDR3 loop spans 14 amino acids. Complete variable domain (other parts from reference TRBV5-5 and TRBJ2-7): DAGVTQSPTHLIKTRGQQVTLRCSPISGHKSVSWYQQVLGQGPQFIFQYYEKEERGRGNFPDRFSARQFPNYSSELNVNALLLGDSALYLCASSLGVRAVEQYFGPGTRLTVT.

This chain joins TRBV25-1 and TRBJ1-1; TRBD1 might be the D (6 bases). Germline CDR1 is MGHDK and CDR2 is SYGVNS. The CDR3 contains 15 residues. The V end was cut by 8 bases, the J end by 1 base, with 17 bases between. The CDR3 region has the DNA TGTGCCAGCCTCCCCTGGGGGCAGAAGAACACTGAAGCTTTCTTT. It yields the protein CASLPWGQKNTEAFF. Full variable domain (rest looked up from reference TRBV25-1 and TRBJ1-1): EADIYQTPRYLVIGTGKKITLECSQTMGHDKMYWYQQDPGMELHLIHYSYGVNSTEKGDLSSESTVSRIRTEHFPLTLESARPSHTSQYLCASLPWGQKNTEAFFGQGTRLTVV.

The chain joins TRBV7-2 to TRBJ2-1, with 7 bases lining up with TRBD2. CDR3 length equals 15 residues. Trimming at V came to 4 bases and at J to 7 bases, leaving 10 bases not matched to a gene. Germline CDR1 is SGHTA and CDR2 is FQGNSA. The CDR3 region has the DNA TGTGCCAGCAGCTCCGGACTAGGGGCCTGGAATGAGCAGTTCTTC. Its translation is CASSSGLGAWNEQFF.

The gene calls are TRBV4-3 and TRBJ2-3; possibly TRBD2 for D (7 bases). The CDR3 sequence is 17 residues long. Germline CDR1 reads LGHNA; CDR2 reads YSLEER. V was trimmed by 0 bases and J by 2 bases, leaving 15 bases between them. DNA of the CDR3: TGCGCCAGCAGCCAAGACGTCGCGGGGGCGAACACAGATACGCAGTATTTT. It encodes CASSQDVAGANTDTQYF.

The chain has TRBV28 and TRBJ1-6, with D tentatively TRBD1 (6 bases). Per the germline V gene, CDR1 is MDHEN and CDR2 is SYDVKM. This CDR3 comprises 14 residues. V was trimmed by 6 bases and J by 5 bases, leaving 11 bases between them. CDR3 protein: CASSWGADNSPLHF. The CDR3 region has the DNA TGTGCCAGCAGCTGGGGGGCTGATAATTCACCCCTCCACTTT.

By share, this clone counts as medium-sized. The chain joins TRBV7-2 to TRBJ1-5; the match to TRBD1 covers 8 bases. Per germline, CDR1 SGHTA and CDR2 FQGNSA. The CDR3 is 16 amino acids. Trimming removed 7 bases from V and 7 bases from J; junction bases left unmatched: 15. In nucleotides, the CDR3 is TGTGCCAGCACCATATCCGCAGGGGGCGGGGGACAGCCCCAGCATTTT. As protein: CASTISAGGGGQPQHF.